The 16 T cell receptor beta chains presented below share a single source sample, sequenced in a study of beta chain features in type 1 diabetes. Expressed TCRB transcripts were sequenced, since all the RNA that had been isolated was reverse transcribed. The method was immunoSEQ multiplex PCR; TCRdb's version includes in-frame clones alone and lacks a portion of them. This sample carries 200,000 to 300,000 clones, about a fifth of them seen once, and the ten largest clones take approximately 0.029%. Study-wide results and limits: When Type 1 diabetes patients were examined, their TCRB CDR3s proved moderately but significantly shorter in all four CD4+ subsets.

These TCRs' antigens remain unknown. The sequenced sample consisted of naive CD4+ T cells from blood. These receptors were obtained from a woman in her thirties or forties with type 1 diabetes.

The chain recombines TRBV7-2 with TRBJ1-2; D uncertain. Germline values: CDR1 SGHTA, CDR2 FQGNSA. The CDR3 length is 13 residues. Trimming left V 1 base short and J 6 bases short, with 9 bases between. CDR3 nucleotide sequence: TGTGCCAGCAGCTTAGTAGTGAGGGATGGCTACACCTTC. Translation: CASSLVVRDGYTF.

The chain recombines TRBV25-1 with TRBJ2-1, with unresolved D. V lost 3 bases, J lost 1 base, and 10 bases lay in between. The CDR3 consists of 15 residues. Germline V gene sequence: CDR1 MGHDK, CDR2 SYGVNS. The CDR3 protein is CASSDLDGSYNEQFF. CDR3 sequence (DNA): TGTGCCAGCAGTGATCTTGACGGGTCCTACAATGAGCAGTTCTTC. Full variable domain (outside the CDR3, taken from reference TRBV25-1 and TRBJ2-1): EADIYQTPRYLVIGTGKKITLECSQTMGHDKMYWYQQDPGMELHLIHYSYGVNSTEKGDLSSESTVSRIRTEHFPLTLESARPSHTSQYLCASSDLDGSYNEQFFGPGTRLTVL.

The chain has TRBV9 and TRBJ1-1; 8 bases line up with TRBD1. CDR1 SGDLS and CDR2 YYNGEE come from the germline V gene. CDR3 length: 15 residues. V dropped 3 bases and J dropped 0; count of bases not matched to a gene: 4. The CDR3 here is CASSAPTGVNTEAFF. The CDR3, as DNA: TGTGCCAGCAGCGCGCCGACAGGGGTGAACACTGAAGCTTTCTTT.

This clone has just a few counts. This rearrangement joins TRBV29-1 to TRBJ2-5; a possible D gene is TRBD1 (7 bases). Between the trimmed V and J ends, which lost 6 bases and 4 bases, there was a span of 15 bases. Germline-derived CDR1 and CDR2 are SQVTM and ANQGSEA. The CDR3 consists of 13 residues. This CDR3 reads CSVGQLEGETQYF. CDR3 DNA: TGCAGCGTGGGACAGTTGGAGGGAGAGACCCAGTACTTC.

The rearrangement links TRBV25-1 to TRBJ1-2; 9 nucleotides agree with TRBD1. V was clipped by 5 bases and J by 7 bases; unmatched bases: 14. The germline gives CDR1 MGHDK, CDR2 SYGVNS. The CDR3 has 16 residues. CDR3 nucleotides: TGTGCCAGCAGTCACCTTACCGGGACAGGGAAGTCTGGCTACACCTTC. Translation: CASSHLTGTGKSGYTF.

V usage is TRBV7-2 and J usage is TRBJ1-2, with D unresolved. The CDR3 is 13 residues long. Germline V lookup: CDR1 SGHTA, CDR2 FQGNSA. V lost 11 bases and J lost 3, with 16 bases in between. The CDR3 nucleotides are TGTGCCGCGGGAAAGGGTCTTCACTATGGCTACACCTTC. Translating gives CAAGKGLHYGYTF. Variable domain in full (rest from reference TRBV7-2 and TRBJ1-2): GAGVSQSPSNKVTEKGKDVELRCDPISGHTALYWYRQSLGQGLEFLIYFQGNSAPDKSGLPSDRFSAERTGGSVSTLTIQRTQQEDSAVYLCAAGKGLHYGYTFGSGTRLTVV.

This clone was seen a handful of times. The genes are TRBV6-6 and TRBJ2-4; no clear D gene. Germline assignment: CDR1 MNHNY and CDR2 SVGAGI (reference sequence). The length of the CDR3 is 14 residues. V was shortened by 5 bases and J by 2 bases, with 10 bases between the two germline ends. The CDR3 sequence: CASSPPRTKNIQYF. The DNA for the CDR3 is TGTGCCAGCAGTCCCCCGCGGACCAAAAACATTCAGTACTTC.

This clone was detected a few times. The V and J genes are TRBV18 and TRBJ1-2; D is undetermined. The germline gives CDR1 KGHSH, CDR2 LQKENI. CDR3 length: 14 amino acids. V was shortened by 5 bases and J by 5 bases, with 15 bases between the two germline ends. CDR3 nucleotides: TGTGCCAGCTCAGCGGGTTCACGACTGTATGGCTACACCTTC. Its protein product is CASSAGSRLYGYTF. Complete variable domain (other parts from reference TRBV18 and TRBJ1-2): NAGVMQNPRHLVRRRGQEARLRCSPMKGHSHVYWYRQLPEEGLKFMVYLQKENIIDESGMPKERFSAEFPKEGPSILRIQQVVRGDSAAYFCASSAGSRLYGYTFGSGTRLTVV.

This clone was picked up a small number of times. The V and J genes are TRBV29-1 and TRBJ2-5; possible D gene TRBD1, 6 bases. The DNA end lines up better with TRBJ2-7; the J call may be wrong. Germline CDR1 reads SQVTM; CDR2 reads ANQGSEA. CDR3 length: 12 amino acids. The CDR3 DNA sequence: TGCAGCGTTGAGGGGGCGAGCTACGAGCAGTACTTC. Its translation: CSVEGASYEQYF.

This sequence joins TRBV6-6 and TRBJ1-4; D might be TRBD1 (6 bases). CDR1 is MNHNY and CDR2 is SVGAGI in the germline V gene (reference sequence). The CDR3 spans 15 residues. The ends were cut back, 5 bases at V and 6 bases at J, with 16 bases in the middle. The CDR3 here is CASSPYPGTHEKLFF. The CDR3 nucleotides read TGTGCCAGCAGTCCATATCCAGGGACACATGAAAAACTGTTTTTT.

The rearrangement uses TRBV5-1 and TRBJ1-2; 9 bases align to TRBD1. The CDR3 extends over 15 amino acids. Germline-derived CDR1 and CDR2 are SGHRS and YFSETQ. Losses at the gene ends were 1 base for V and 8 bases for J; bases not matched to a gene: 9. CDR3 coding DNA: TGCGCCAGCAGCTTGAAACAGGGGGCCCTAGGGGGCTACACCTTC. Translation: CASSLKQGALGGYTF.

The sample holds a few counts of this clone. The V gene is TRBV27, the J gene TRBJ2-3; a possible D gene is TRBD1 (6 bases). There are 13 residues in the CDR3. CDR1 and CDR2 (germline): MNHEY, SMNVEV (reference sequence). Trimming pared 5 bases from V and 6 bases from J, leaving 12 bases between. CDR3 sequence (DNA): TGTGCCAGCAGTCCCACAGGGACGGATACGCAGTATTTT. Protein sequence: CASSPTGTDTQYF.

This clone was recorded once. The rearrangement uses TRBV6-6 and TRBJ2-3; the match to TRBD1 covers 9 bases. The germline V gene has CDR1 MNHNY and CDR2 SVGAGI (reference sequence). With 6 bases clipped from V and 2 bases from J, the junction kept 9 bases outside the gene matches. This CDR3 contains 16 residues. The CDR3 bases are TGTGCCAGCAGCTGGACAGGGGTGGGTGTCACAGATACGCAGTATTTT. As protein: CASSWTGVGVTDTQYF.

This clone was seen a handful of times. The chain recombines TRBV6-5 with TRBJ2-4, with TRBD2 identical over 7 bases. V shed 0 bases and J 4 bases; nucleotides not matched to a gene: 6. Germline assignment: CDR1 MNHEY and CDR2 SVGAGI. The CDR3 runs to 16 residues. CDR3 protein: CASSYSAASGKNIQYF. The CDR3 DNA sequence: TGTGCCAGCAGTTACTCAGCGGCTAGCGGTAAAAACATTCAGTACTTC.

This clone was seen a few times. This chain joins TRBV9 and TRBJ2-7; 7 bases agree with TRBD1. Per the germline V gene, CDR1 is SGDLS and CDR2 is YYNGEE. After removal of 3 bases from V and 6 bases from J, the junction contained 21 bases not matched to a gene. This CDR3 comprises 18 residues. The CDR3 DNA follows: TGTGCCAGCAGCGGCAGCCCTCAACAGGGGCCACAGCGTATCGAGCAGTACTTC. Its protein product is CASSGSPQQGPQRIEQYF.

This clone appeared a few times. The J gene is TRBJ2-1, the V gene TRBV5-4, with a weak D call TRBD1 (6 bases). The V and J ends lost 0 bases and 0 bases respectively, with 13 bases between them. Germline V gene data show CDR1 as SGHNT and CDR2 as YYREEE (reference sequence). This CDR3 spans 17 amino acids. This CDR3 is CASSLAPTGGSYNEQFF. The CDR3, as DNA: TGTGCCAGCAGCTTGGCCCCGACAGGAGGCTCCTACAATGAGCAGTTCTTC. The variable domain in full, with the rest retrieved from reference TRBV5-4 and TRBJ2-1, is ETGVTQSPTHLIKTRGQQVTLRCSSQSGHNTVSWYQQALGQGPQFIFQYYREEENGRGNFPPRFSGLQFPNYSSELNVNALELDDSALYLCASSLAPTGGSYNEQFFGPGTRLTVL.